A selection of T cell receptor beta chains follows, all from one sample in a study of early T cells in non-severe SARS-CoV-2 infection. One entry per CDR3 protein, called by TCRdb with MiXCR from the 5' RACE reads. Of over 50,000 distinct CDR3 sequences listed, 10% to 13% are singletons. The sequenced material came from whole blood. The receptors originated from an adult who was a healthcare worker with PCR-confirmed SARS-CoV-2 infection or an uninfected control (not recorded which). The CDR3 runs from the conserved cysteine through the conserved F or W. D genes are given only for firm matches. Clone size is not always given. Where it is, it says once, few, many or a class for expanded clones.

clone_size j_call v_call d_call cdr3_aa cdr3_nt
many TRBJ1-6 TRBV12-3/TRBV12-4 TRBD1 CASRPGGSSYNSPLHF TGTGCCAGCAGACCAGGGGGGAGCTCCTATAATTCACCCCTCCACTTT
. TRBJ2-3 TRBV20-1 TRBD2 CSAQTTAGFSAQYF TGCAGTGCACAGACGACAGCGGGGTTTTCTGCGCAGTATTTT
many TRBJ2-1 TRBV5-1 TRBD2 CASSLGTSRSYNEQFF TGCGCCAGCAGCTTGGGGACTAGCCGCTCCTACAATGAGCAGTTCTTC
. TRBJ2-3 TRBV29-1 TRBD2 CSVPSRGSTDTQYF TGCAGCGTCCCATCGCGGGGGTCCACAGATACGCAGTATTTT
many TRBJ2-1 TRBV19 TRBD2 CASSQTAGLAVEQFF TGTGCCAGTAGTCAGACAGCGGGACTAGCGGTTGAGCAGTTCTTC
many TRBJ2-3 TRBV9 TRBD1 CASSLSGGSTLSPDTQYF TGTGCCAGCAGCCTATCAGGGGGAAGTACCCTAAGCCCAGATACGCAGTATTTT
many TRBJ1-1 TRBV6-1 . CASRDGNSEAFF TGTGCCAGCAGGGACGGCAACTCTGAAGCTTTCTTT
few TRBJ2-7 TRBV5-1 . CASSSLGGRYEQYF TGCGCCAGCAGCTCCCTCGGAGGGAGGTACGAGCAGTACTTC
. TRBJ1-1 TRBV5-6 TRBD1 CASSPGTGDMNTEAFF TGTGCCAGCAGCCCGGGGACAGGGGATATGAACACTGAAGCTTTCTTT
few TRBJ2-5 TRBV9 . CASSVAGWETQYF TGTGCCAGCAGCGTAGCGGGGTGGGAGACCCAGTACTTC
many TRBJ2-2 TRBV5-5 TRBD1 CASSLAWDSRELFF TGTGCCAGCAGCTTGGCCTGGGACAGCAGGGAGCTGTTTTTT
. TRBJ2-1 TRBV29-1 TRBD1 CSVEFAGGNEQFF TGCAGCGTTGAATTCGCAGGGGGCAATGAGCAGTTCTTC
many TRBJ2-1 TRBV7-9 . CASSRDPHNEQFF TGTGCCAGCAGCCGAGATCCCCACAATGAGCAGTTCTTC
many TRBJ2-2 TRBV7-3 TRBD2 CASSSHIAGGTGELFF TGTGCCAGCAGCTCCCACATAGCGGGGGGGACCGGGGAGCTGTTTTTT
many TRBJ1-2 TRBV7-2 . CASSPTGVANYGYTF TGTGCCAGCAGCCCCACCGGGGTAGCTAACTATGGCTACACCTTC
few TRBJ2-7 TRBV7-6 TRBD2 CASSLGDPSGVHPYEQYF TGTGCCAGCAGCTTAGGGGATCCTAGCGGGGTGCACCCCTACGAGCAGTACTTC
few TRBJ2-4 TRBV5-5 . CASSSFDGQEGF TGTGCCAGCAGCTCCTTTGACGGGCAAGAGGGCTTC
once TRBJ1-1 TRBV7-9 . CASSSASIEAFF TGTGCCAGCAGCTCTGCTTCAATTGAAGCTTTCTTT
. TRBJ2-3 TRBV2 . CATYSDTQYF TGTGCCACGTACTCAGATACGCAGTATTTT
few TRBJ2-2 TRBV10-3 . CATEKAGTATNTGELFF TGTGCCACCGAGAAGGCGGGGACGGCGACGAACACCGGGGAGCTGTTTTTT
many TRBJ2-1 TRBV7-2 . CASSMLKGGSRQFF TGTGCCAGCAGCATGCTAAAGGGGGGTTCACGGCAGTTCTTC
few TRBJ2-7 TRBV7-9 . CASSSPDMPSYEQYF TGTGCCAGCAGCTCCCCGGACATGCCGTCCTACGAGCAGTACTTC
. TRBJ1-6 TRBV15 . CATSRGQDRSPLHF TGTGCCACCAGCAGAGGACAGGACCGATCACCCCTCCACTTT
. TRBJ1-1 TRBV13 TRBD1 CASSSDRATGGSEAFF TGTGCCAGCAGCTCTGACAGGGCCACGGGGGGCTCTGAAGCTTTCTTT
many TRBJ1-4 TRBV2 TRBD1 CASSFPGTGYEKLFF TGTGCCAGCAGTTTTCCGGGGACAGGCTATGAAAAACTGTTTTTT
many TRBJ1-1 TRBV2 TRBD1 CASNRQGPYTEAFF TGTGCCAGCAATCGACAGGGGCCATACACTGAAGCTTTCTTT
many TRBJ2-3 TRBV2 . CASSDRWISTDTQYF TGTGCCAGCAGTGATCGGTGGATTAGCACAGATACGCAGTATTTT
many TRBJ1-2 TRBV9 . CASSTAGGLDYGYTF TGTGCCAGCAGCACGGCAGGAGGGCTGGACTATGGCTACACCTTC
many TRBJ1-5 TRBV10-1 . CASGDGNQPQHF TGCGCCAGCGGTGACGGCAATCAGCCCCAGCATTTT
many TRBJ2-7 TRBV2 TRBD1 CASSPFSGTGLYEQYF TGTGCCAGCAGTCCATTCTCCGGGACAGGGCTCTACGAGCAGTACTTC
many TRBJ2-3 TRBV12-3/TRBV12-4 . CASSRGDTQYF TGTGCCAGCAGCCGGGGGGATACGCAGTATTTT
many TRBJ1-4 TRBV5-1 . CASSRSDGNEKLFF TGCGCCAGCAGCCGCTCCGACGGTAATGAAAAACTGTTTTTT
many TRBJ2-7 TRBV6-1 . CASSEYQVLSYEQYF TGTGCCAGCAGTGAATACCAGGTATTGTCCTACGAGCAGTACTTC